A selection of T cell receptor beta chains follows, all from one sample in a study of shared T cell receptors in the human thymus. Using immunoSEQ multiplex PCR, the repertoire was profiled, and TCRdb retains in-frame clones only, with some absent. This sample yields 500,000 to 750,000 clones, of which approximately 87% are seen a single time; about 0.01% belongs to the top ten. The same data also contributed to another study, on human thymus T cells.

Material: thymocytes. These receptors originate from a boy under two years old with a congenital heart defect. CDR3s include the opening cysteine and the closing phenylalanine or tryptophan. D genes are given only for firm matches. Some rows mark clone size as missing; the rest say once, few, many or name a class of expanded clone.

>TRBD2|TRBJ2-1|TRBV12-5|.
CASGLGRGERNEQFF
TGTGCTAGTGGTTTGGGCCGGGGGGAGAGAAATGAGCAGTTCTTC
>TRBD2|TRBJ2-1|TRBV4-3|.
CASSQGTSGSYNEQFF
TGCGCCAGCAGCCAAGGTACTAGCGGGAGCTACAATGAGCAGTTCTTC
>TRBD1|TRBJ1-5|TRBV28|.
CASSRTGTGGVGNQPQHF
TGTGCCAGCAGTCGGACCGGGACAGGGGGCGTTGGCAATCAGCCCCAGCATTTT
>TRBD2|TRBJ2-5|TRBV29-1|.
CSVGGTSAQETQYF
TGCAGCGTGGGCGGGACTAGCGCCCAAGAGACCCAGTACTTC
>.|TRBJ2-7|TRBV6-4|.
CASRASVSSYEQYF
TGTGCCAGCAGAGCGTCAGTTAGCTCCTACGAGCAGTACTTC
>.|TRBJ1-3|TRBV9|.
CASSVTPRDRTSGNTIYF
TGTGCCAGCAGCGTAACCCCCCGAGACAGGACCTCTGGAAACACCATATATTTT
>TRBD2|TRBJ2-7|TRBV28|.
CASSCGGDSPLKWEQYF
TGTGCCAGCAGCTGCGGGGGGGATAGTCCATTAAAGTGGGAGCAGTACTTC
>.|TRBJ2-7|TRBV6-1|.
CASSGRDRIGEQYF
TGTGCCAGCAGCGGACGCGACAGGATAGGAGAGCAGTACTTC
>.|TRBJ2-7|TRBV4-3|.
CASSQERNSGAGEQYF
TGCGCCAGCAGCCAAGAAAGGAATTCAGGGGCCGGCGAGCAGTACTTC
>TRBD1|TRBJ2-5|TRBV13|.
CASSLGQGAGETQYF
TGTGCCAGCAGCTTAGGCCAGGGGGCGGGGGAGACCCAGTACTTC
>TRBD1|TRBJ1-4|TRBV9|.
CASSEDRDRGRGGEKLFF
TGTGCCAGCAGCGAGGACCGGGACAGGGGGCGTGGTGGGGAAAAACTGTTTTTT
>TRBD1|TRBJ2-1|TRBV6-4|.
CASSEAGTGFEQFF
TGTGCCAGCAGTGAAGCCGGGACAGGGTTTGAGCAGTTCTTC
>.|TRBJ2-3|TRBV10-3|.
CAISTAAPLSTDTQYF
TGTGCCATCAGCACCGCGGCGCCCTTGAGCACAGATACGCAGTATTTT
>TRBD2|TRBJ2-7|TRBV25-1|.
CASSARTSGTYEQYF
TGTGCCAGCAGTGCCCGGACTAGCGGAACCTACGAGCAGTACTTC
>TRBD1|TRBJ1-1|TRBV7-2|.
CASSFGRGFNTEAFF
TGTGCCAGCAGCTTCGGCAGGGGGTTTAACACTGAAGCTTTCTTT
>TRBD1|TRBJ2-2|TRBV5-1|.
CASSYWDRGAGELFF
TGCGCCAGCAGTTACTGGGACAGGGGGGCCGGGGAGCTGTTTTTT
>TRBD2|TRBJ2-7|TRBV27|once
CASSLLSPSGSYEQYF
TGTGCCAGCAGTTTACTCTCCCCTAGCGGGTCCTACGAGCAGTACTTC
>TRBD1|TRBJ1-1|TRBV12-5|once
CASGFEGADTEAFF
TGTGCTAGTGGTTTTGAGGGGGCGGACACTGAAGCTTTCTTT
>TRBD1|TRBJ1-5|TRBV4-2|.
CASSHTPGPRDSYQPQHF
TGTGCCAGCAGCCACACACCAGGGCCCCGGGACAGTTATCAGCCCCAGCATTTT
>TRBD2|TRBJ2-1|TRBV5-6|few
CASSLLQRETSHNEQFF
TGTGCCAGCAGCTTGTTACAGCGGGAGACTTCCCACAATGAGCAGTTCTTC
>.|TRBJ2-2|TRBV5-1|.
CASSLDPGRLGGPGELFF
TGCGCCAGCAGCTTGGATCCAGGGCGCCTGGGGGGGCCCGGGGAGCTGTTTTTT
>.|TRBJ1-1|TRBV15|.
CATSKRGNMNTEAFF
TGTGCCACCAGCAAGAGGGGGAACATGAACACTGAAGCTTTCTTT
>.|TRBJ2-7|TRBV27|.
CASSTIPSYEQYF
TGTGCCAGCAGTACTATCCCCTCCTACGAGCAGTACTTC
>TRBD2|TRBJ2-1|TRBV14|.
CASSQGLAGVNEQFF
TGTGCCAGCAGCCAAGGCCTAGCGGGAGTCAATGAGCAGTTCTTC
>.|TRBJ2-3|TRBV11-2|.
CASSLGRTVRTDTQYF
TGTGCCAGCAGCTTAGGTCGGACAGTCCGCACAGATACGCAGTATTTT
>TRBD1|TRBJ2-7|TRBV18|.
CASSPNKRQGYEQYF
TGTGCCAGCTCACCGAACAAACGACAGGGGTATGAGCAGTACTTC
>.|TRBJ2-1|TRBV30|.
CAWSPAPGRADHNEQFF
TGTGCCTGGAGTCCAGCCCCTGGCCGTGCGGATCACAATGAGCAGTTCTTC
>.|TRBJ1-2|TRBV15|.
CATSHPTRRGYTF
TGTGCCACCAGCCACCCGACACGACGGGGCTACACCTTC
>TRBD2|TRBJ2-1|TRBV29-1|few
CSAASGRGQRNEQFF
TGCAGCGCGGCTAGCGGGAGGGGCCAACGGAATGAGCAGTTCTTC
>.|TRBJ1-2|TRBV7-9|.
CASSGRSAGYTF
TGTGCCAGCAGCGGGAGATCGGCGGGCTACACCTTC
>TRBD1|TRBJ2-5|TRBV14|.
CASSIPGQGVKETQYF
TGTGCCAGCAGCATTCCGGGACAGGGGGTAAAAGAGACCCAGTACTTC
>TRBD2|TRBJ2-1|TRBV5-1|.
CASSSGTRSNEQFF
TGCGCCAGCAGCTCGGGGACTAGATCCAATGAGCAGTTCTTC
>.|TRBJ1-1|TRBV27|.
CASSLPGESTEAFF
TGTGCCAGCAGTTTACCCGGGGAGAGCACTGAAGCTTTCTTT
>TRBD2|TRBJ2-1|TRBV13|once
CASSWWGGRVRDNEQFF
TGTGCCAGCAGCTGGTGGGGCGGGAGGGTTAGGGACAATGAGCAGTTCTTC
>.|TRBJ2-7|TRBV18|.
CASSPPGTTFTYEQYF
TGTGCCAGCTCACCACCCGGGACAACCTTCACCTACGAGCAGTACTTC
>TRBD1|TRBJ2-7|TRBV29-1|.
CSVQGGTGGPGEQYF
TGCAGCGTTCAAGGGGGGACAGGGGGACCGGGCGAGCAGTACTTC
>.|TRBJ2-1|TRBV19|.
CASSISREPSYNEQFF
TGTGCCAGTAGTATTAGTCGGGAGCCTTCCTACAATGAGCAGTTCTTC
>TRBD1|TRBJ1-5|TRBV7-2|.
CASSVNRGHQPQHF
TGTGCCAGCAGCGTAAACAGGGGGCATCAGCCCCAGCATTTT
>.|TRBJ2-2|TRBV23-1|.
CASYRRGPDENTGELFF
TGCGCCAGCTACCGCCGAGGGCCCGACGAAAACACCGGGGAGCTGTTTTTT
>.|TRBJ1-3|TRBV28|few
CASSTSTGSSGNTIYF
.
>TRBD1|TRBJ2-7|TRBV27|.
CASSLSGTGAYEQYF
TGTGCCAGCAGTTTATCCGGGACAGGAGCCTACGAGCAGTACTTC
>TRBD2|TRBJ2-3|TRBV4-3|.
CASSQDLRGGGDTQYF
TGCGCCAGCAGCCAAGATCTTCGGGGGGGAGGGGATACGCAGTATTTT
>TRBD2|TRBJ2-2|TRBV11-1|.
CASSLGTSGGELFF
TGTGCCAGCAGCTTAGGTACTAGCGGCGGGGAGCTGTTTTTT
>.|TRBJ2-1|TRBV19|.
CASSTQGLPSGPGTNEQFF
TGTGCCAGTAGTACGCAGGGGCTCCCCTCCGGCCCCGGCACCAATGAGCAGTTCTTC
>TRBD1|TRBJ2-7|TRBV4-3|few
CASSHRRGRGHSYEQYF
TGCGCCAGCAGCCACCGACGGGGCAGGGGGCACTCCTACGAGCAGTACTTC
>TRBD1|TRBJ1-2|TRBV6-5|.
CASSQTGTYGYTF
TGTGCCAGCAGTCAGACAGGGACCTATGGCTACACCTTC
>TRBD2|TRBJ2-5|TRBV18|.
CASSPGLQETQYF
TGTGCCAGCTCACCGGGACTACAAGAGACCCAGTACTTC
>.|TRBJ2-6|TRBV19|.
CASSIGAADSGANVLTF
TGTGCCAGTAGTATAGGGGCAGCCGACTCTGGGGCCAACGTCCTGACTTTC
>TRBD1|TRBJ1-2|TRBV9|once
CASSVEDRSSNYGYTF
TGTGCCAGCAGCGTAGAGGACAGGTCCTCTAACTATGGCTACACCTTC